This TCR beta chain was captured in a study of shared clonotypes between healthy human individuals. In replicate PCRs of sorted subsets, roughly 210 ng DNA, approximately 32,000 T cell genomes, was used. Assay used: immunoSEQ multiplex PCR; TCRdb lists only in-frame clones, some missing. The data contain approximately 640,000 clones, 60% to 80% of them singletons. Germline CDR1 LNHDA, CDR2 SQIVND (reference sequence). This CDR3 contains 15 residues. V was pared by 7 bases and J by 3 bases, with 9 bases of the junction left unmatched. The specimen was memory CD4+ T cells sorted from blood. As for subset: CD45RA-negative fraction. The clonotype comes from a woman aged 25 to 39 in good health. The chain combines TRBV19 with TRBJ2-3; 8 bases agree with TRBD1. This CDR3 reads CASNRPGGETDTQYF. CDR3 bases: TGTGCCAGTAATCGTCCAGGGGGCGAGACAGATACGCAGTATTTT.